This T cell receptor (beta chain) comes out of a study of early T cells in non-severe SARS-CoV-2 infection. At the level of the study: The study sequenced bulk RNA from unsorted whole blood, with chains unpaired.

This clonotype appeared a few times. Germline-derived CDR1 and CDR2 are DFQATT and SNEGSKA (reference sequence). CDR3 size: 13 residues. V lost 6 bases, J lost 2 bases, and 7 bases stayed unmatched. Each cDNA molecule carried a unique molecular identifier. TCRdb processed the 5' RACE reads anew with MiXCR; each CDR3 protein has one entry. The sample holds 88,000 or so distinct CDR3 sequences, approximately 15% seen once. Sequencing was carried out using whole blood. This clonotype was sampled from an adult who was a healthcare worker with PCR-confirmed SARS-CoV-2 infection or an uninfected control (not recorded which). This chain connects TRBV20-1 to TRBJ2-7, with TRBD1 matching over 7 bases. This CDR3 reads CSALGTEAYEQYF. The DNA for the CDR3 is TGCAGTGCGCTTGGGACAGAGGCCTACGAGCAGTACTTC.